A selection of T cell receptor beta chains follows, all from one sample in a study of T cell responses to AZD1222 COVID-19 vaccine. Clones were read by immunoSEQ multiplex PCR, and TCRdb kept only the in-frame ones, dropping some. The sample consists of tens of thousands of clones, around nine tenths of them appearing once. Here the sequenced sample was peripheral blood, taken 28 days after the second AZD1222 dose. All receptors come from an adult who received the AZD1222 COVID-19 vaccine. Each CDR3 is given with its conserved first and last residue. A D gene is named only where the DNA matches it firmly. The size of a clone is reported for some rows only, either as once, few or many, or as a class for expanded clones.

v_call: TRBV9
d_call: NA
j_call: TRBJ2-1
clone_size: few
cdr3_aa: CASSTGTPFGNEQFF
cdr3_nt: TGTGCCAGCAGCACCGGGACTCCTTTTGGGAATGAGCAGTTCTTC

v_call: TRBV6-5
d_call: NA
j_call: TRBJ1-2
clone_size: NA
cdr3_aa: CASTLQKGGTYGYTF
cdr3_nt: TGTGCCAGCACACTACAAAAGGGGGGCACCTATGGCTACACCTTC

v_call: TRBV30
d_call: NA
j_call: TRBJ1-4
clone_size: NA
cdr3_aa: CAWSVLSPTNEKLFF
cdr3_nt: TGTGCCTGGAGTGTACTGTCCCCAACTAATGAAAAACTGTTTTTT

v_call: TRBV11-2
d_call: NA
j_call: TRBJ2-7
clone_size: NA
cdr3_aa: CASSATPGYRGIKQYF
cdr3_nt: TGTGCCAGCAGCGCTACCCCGGGATATAGGGGGATAAAGCAGTACTTC

v_call: TRBV5-4
d_call: NA
j_call: TRBJ2-5
clone_size: NA
cdr3_aa: CASSLVAVTPQETQYF
cdr3_nt: TGTGCCAGCAGCTTGGTAGCGGTCACACCTCAAGAGACCCAGTACTTC

v_call: TRBV18
d_call: NA
j_call: TRBJ2-2
clone_size: NA
cdr3_aa: CASSPRGTGELFF
cdr3_nt: TGTGCCAGCTCACCACGCGGGACCGGGGAGCTGTTTTTT

v_call: TRBV2
d_call: NA
j_call: TRBJ1-2
clone_size: NA
cdr3_aa: CASSVLTSNYGYTF
cdr3_nt: TGTGCCAGCAGTGTTTTAACTTCTAACTATGGCTACACCTTC

v_call: TRBV4-1
d_call: TRBD2
j_call: TRBJ2-1
clone_size: NA
cdr3_aa: CASSQVTSGASSYNEQFF
cdr3_nt: TGCGCCAGCAGCCAGGTGACTAGCGGGGCGAGCTCCTACAATGAGCAGTTCTTC

v_call: TRBV27
d_call: NA
j_call: TRBJ1-5
clone_size: NA
cdr3_aa: CASSLYSRLGVGGLTQPQHF
cdr3_nt: TGTGCCAGCAGTTTATACTCTCGCCTGGGGGTCGGGGGGCTAACTCAGCCCCAGCATTTT

v_call: TRBV18
d_call: NA
j_call: TRBJ1-5
clone_size: NA
cdr3_aa: CASSNLWGGNQPQHF
cdr3_nt: TGTGCCAGCTCAAACCTTTGGGGGGGCAATCAGCCCCAGCATTTT